The 11 T cell receptor beta chains reported below all come from one sample, sequenced in a study of blood T cell repertoires in COVID-19. Sequenced by immunoSEQ multiplex PCR; TCRdb stores in-frame clones only, minus some. The repertoire holds about 44,000 clones, about nine tenths seen once, with around 12% in the top ten. The material sequenced was peripheral blood. These receptors were taken from a human donor in a cohort sampled during active COVID-19.

The V and J genes are TRBV4-2 and TRBJ1-1, with D perhaps TRBD1 (6 bases). In germline, CDR1 is LGHNA, CDR2 YNFKEQ. The V gene lost 3 bases and the J gene lost 1 base, with 24 bases spanning the gap. The length of the CDR3 is 19 residues. The CDR3 sequence: CASSHLPGQFFLGNTEAFF. CDR3 in DNA: TGTGCCAGCAGCCACCTCCCCGGACAGTTTTTTTTGGGGAACACTGAAGCTTTCTTT.

The chain couples TRBV28 to TRBJ2-1; 12 bases are shared with TRBD2. V was clipped by 5 bases and J by 10 bases; unmatched bases: 12. CDR1 MDHEN and CDR2 SYDVKM come from the germline V gene. The CDR3 runs 16 residues. The CDR3 DNA reads TGTGCCAGCAGTCCCCCCACTAGCGGGAGGAGAGGGGAGCAGTTCTTC. It translates to CASSPPTSGRRGEQFF.

CDR3 DNA: TGTGCCAGCAGTTACTACTCCGGGACAGCGAGCTCCTACGAGCAGTACTTC. The encoded protein is CASSYYSGTASSYEQYF. V gene TRBV6-2 or TRBV6-3 combines with J gene TRBJ2-7; 7 bases match TRBD1. This CDR3 contains 17 residues. The V gene end was trimmed by 1 base and the J gene end by 0 bases; junction bases not matched to a gene: 9. Per the germline V gene, CDR1 is MNHEY and CDR2 is SVGEGT.

This clone was counted once. The V gene is TRBV9, the J gene TRBJ2-1, with D uncertain. This CDR3 is built from 14 residues. Germline CDR1 SGDLS, CDR2 YYNGEE. V was trimmed by 10 bases and J by 0 bases, leaving 14 bases between them. The CDR3 loop is CARNPQDSYNEQFF. The CDR3 DNA is TGTGCCCGCAATCCCCAGGACTCCTACAATGAGCAGTTCTTC.

The chain links TRBV6-6 to TRBJ2-2; D is perhaps TRBD1 (6 bases). The V end lost 2 bases, the J end lost 4 bases, and 11 bases lay between the germline ends. Germline assignment: CDR1 MNHNY and CDR2 SVGAGI (reference sequence). The CDR3 has 15 amino acids. CDR3 region: CASSYRDIFTGELFF. CDR3 sequence (DNA): TGTGCCAGCAGTTACCGGGACATCTTCACCGGGGAGCTGTTTTTT.

The rearrangement uses TRBV6-4 and TRBJ2-3; TRBD2 agrees at 8 bases. Trimming at V came to 4 bases and at J to 1 base, leaving 1 base not matched to a gene. This CDR3 region has 14 residues. Germline CDR1 is MRHNA and CDR2 is SNTAGT. DNA for the CDR3: TGTGCCAGCAGTGCGGGGGGGGGCACAGATACGCAGTATTTT. It translates to CASSAGGGTDTQYF.

The V and J genes are TRBV30 and TRBJ1-5, with D perhaps matching TRBD1 (5 bases). In germline, CDR1 is GTSNPN, CDR2 SVGIG (reference sequence). The CDR3 has 13 residues. V lost 2 bases and J 7 bases, leaving 12 bases between the germline ends. The chain's CDR3 is CAWSIGGRQPQHF. The CDR3 nucleotides read TGTGCCTGGAGTATCGGGGGAAGACAGCCCCAGCATTTT.

The rearrangement links TRBV29-1 to TRBJ1-5; 9 positions match TRBD1. Germline loops: CDR1 SQVTM, CDR2 ANQGSEA. This CDR3 has 12 amino acids. Unmatched junction bases numbered 4, after V lost 6 bases and J lost 7 bases. Written as DNA, the CDR3 is TGCAGCGTCCGGACAGGGGACCAGCCCCAGCATTTT. Protein: CSVRTGDQPQHF.

The V call is TRBV30, the J call TRBJ1-2, with 9 bases fitting TRBD1. Germline assignment: CDR1 GTSNPN and CDR2 SVGIG (reference sequence). The CDR3 runs 13 residues. Trimming removed 0 bases from V and 5 bases from J; junction bases left unmatched: 1. CDR3: CAWSVGQGYGYTF. CDR3 coding DNA: TGTGCCTGGAGTGTTGGACAGGGGTATGGCTACACCTTC.

CDR3 region: CASSLLRREQQFF. The CDR3 nucleotides read TGTGCCAGCAGCTTATTGCGGCGGGAACAGCAGTTCTTC. The genes are TRBV7-9 and TRBJ2-1; a weak D match, TRBD2 (6 bases). With 2 bases removed from V and 11 bases from J, the gap between germline ends came to 13 bases. Germline V CDR1 and CDR2: SEHNR, FQNEAQ (reference sequence). The CDR3 is 13 amino acids.

The gene calls are TRBV14 and TRBJ2-2, with D perhaps matching TRBD2 (5 bases). The germline V gene encodes CDR1 SGHDN and CDR2 FVKESK. V was shortened by 4 bases and J by 7 bases, with 25 bases between the two germline ends. The CDR3 covers 18 residues. The CDR3 bases are TGTGCCAGCAGCCCCACTCTTCTGGCGGGCCTTGGGTACGGGGAGCTGTTTTTT. Translation: CASSPTLLAGLGYGELFF. The whole variable domain, remainder taken from reference TRBV14 and TRBJ2-2, is EAGVTQFPSHSVIEKGQTVTLRCDPISGHDNLYWYRRVMGKEIKFLLHFVKESKQDESGMPNNRFLAERTGGTYSTLKVQPAELEDSGVYFCASSPTLLAGLGYGELFFGEGSRLTVL.